Included here is one T cell receptor beta chain sequence, with context. What it binds is not known. Some clones are missing from TCRdb's copy, which holds only in-frame ones; the method was immunoSEQ multiplex PCR. The table has about 2 million clones, 95% seen once; the top ten hold 0.13%. These data originate in a study of shared clonotypes between healthy human individuals. As for the study in general: A donor's plate count was three for CD4 naive and three for CD4 memory; CD8 naive had two and CD8 memory one.

The CDR3 sequence is 13 residues long. Per the germline V gene, CDR1 is SNHLY and CDR2 is FYNNEI. V lost 4 bases, J lost 1 base, and 8 bases lay in between. Broader study findings: Unshared clonotypes carried lower generation probabilities than those common to all four donors.

The sequenced sample consisted of naive CD4+ T cells sorted from blood. Subset noted: CD45RA+ positively selected. The TCR originated in a man aged 18-30 years in good health. This chain uses TRBV2 with TRBJ2-7; D unresolved. The CDR3 here is CASSGLDSYEQYF. For the CDR3, the DNA is TGTGCCAGCAGTGGGCTAGATTCCTACGAGCAGTACTTC.